Each of the 10 T cell receptor beta chains below was sequenced from the same sample in a study of CXCR3-negative and CXCR3-positive naive CD8 T cells. Their specific antigens are unknown. Study-wide findings and caveats: Naive CXCR3-positive cells had TRB CDR3s more hydrophobic than those of CXCR3-negative naive cells.

It was by 5' RACE with UMI labels that the TRB cDNA libraries were prepared. TCRdb reanalyzed the 5' RACE reads, giving one entry per CDR3 protein sequence and no DNA. The table for this sample gives about 98,000 distinct CDR3 sequences. Sequenced sample: naive CXCR3+ CD8+ T cells from blood. As to subset: CD45RO-CCR7+CD27+CD95- naive CD8+ T cells expressing CXCR3 (TNR3+). These receptors all come from a human donor in good health. Some clones in this sample may be carry-over from other donors' samples.

The chain recombines TRBV29-1 with TRBJ2-6; as DNA is missing, the TRBD1 call by TCRdb cannot be tested. Germline loops: CDR1 SQVTM, CDR2 ANQGSEA. The CDR3 contains 15 residues. CDR3 in amino acids: CSVEGVSSGANVLTF.

This sequence joins TRBV14 and TRBJ2-5; the D call of TRBD1 rests on TCRdb alone, since no DNA is present to check it. This CDR3 contains 13 residues. Looked up from germline, CDR1 is SGHDN and CDR2 is FVKESK. CDR3 loop: CASSQYLGGTQYF. Full variable domain (remainder filled in from reference TRBV14 and TRBJ2-5): EAGVTQFPSHSVIEKGQTVTLRCDPISGHDNLYWYRRVMGKEIKFLLHFVKESKQDESGMPNNRFLAERTGGTYSTLKVQPAELEDSGVYFCASSQYLGGTQYFGPGTRLLVL.

The CDR3 is CAIMLAGDTGELFF. The gene calls are TRBV12-3 or TRBV12-4 and TRBJ2-2; TCRdb proposes TRBD2, but this gene call is untestable without DNA. The CDR3 has 14 residues.

V is TRBV29-1 and J is TRBJ1-1; the D call of TRBD1 rests on TCRdb alone, since no DNA is present to check it. Germline values: CDR1 SQVTM, CDR2 ANQGSEA. This CDR3 contains 12 residues. CDR3 sequence reads: CSVGTGSTEAFF.

This chain links TRBV29-1 with TRBJ1-2; the D call of TRBD1 rests on TCRdb alone, since no DNA is present to check it. The CDR3 contains 11 residues. CDR1 SQVTM and CDR2 ANQGSEA come from the germline V gene. The CDR3 spells CSADSNYGYTF.

This chain links TRBV29-1 with TRBJ2-2; the TCRdb call, TRBD1, lacks DNA for checking. Germline CDR1 reads SQVTM; CDR2 reads ANQGSEA. This CDR3 spans 14 amino acids. The CDR3: CSAVDRGNTGELFF.

The chain uses TRBV7-6 and TRBJ2-7; TCRdb's assignment of TRBD2 cannot be checked, as there is no DNA. The length of the CDR3 is 14 residues. CDR1 is SGHVS and CDR2 is FNYEAQ in the germline V gene. The CDR3 loop is CASSLGDYLYEQYF.

The rearrangement joins TRBV4-2 to TRBJ2-1; without DNA, the TCRdb call of TRBD2 cannot be checked. Germline V gene data show CDR1 as LGHNA and CDR2 as YNFKEQ. The CDR3 contains 16 residues. CDR3 loop: CASSTEAHPTYNEQFF.

The gene calls are TRBV29-1 and TRBJ2-7; lacking DNA, the TRBD2 call made by TCRdb goes unchecked. The CDR3 has 14 amino acids. The germline V gene has CDR1 SQVTM and CDR2 ANQGSEA. This chain's CDR3 is CSVEDHPGTYEQYF.

V usage is TRBV12-3 or TRBV12-4 and J usage is TRBJ2-3. This CDR3 is built from 15 residues. CDR3 residues: CASDARTPSTDTQYF.